A selection of T cell receptor beta chains follows, all from one sample in a study of blood T cell repertoires in COVID-19. Produced via immunoSEQ multiplex PCR; TCRdb's table is partial and in-frame only. The table records a few hundred thousand clones, 85% of them present only once. The specimen was peripheral blood. The receptors were sampled from a woman aged 18-29 years with acute or convalescent COVID-19. The CDR3 runs from the conserved cysteine through the conserved F or W. The D gene is left open where the match is weak. Rows may omit the clone size; those that give it use once, few, many or a size class.

. | TRBJ2-1 | . | TRBV7-9 | TGTGCCAGCAGCTTAGTAAGAGGAGGGTACAATGAGCAGTTCTTC | CASSLVRGGYNEQFF
TRBD1 | TRBJ1-2 | . | TRBV9 | TGTGCCAGCAGCGCGGGGGGGACAGCCTTATATGGCTACACCTTC | CASSAGGTALYGYTF
. | TRBJ2-5 | . | TRBV6-2/TRBV6-3 | TGTGCCAGCAGTCGACTAGACGCCCCAGAGACCCAGTACTTC | CASSRLDAPETQYF
. | TRBJ2-1 | . | TRBV24-1 | TGTGCCACCAGTGAGAGCTCCTACAATGAGCAGTTCTTC | CATSESSYNEQFF
TRBD1 | TRBJ2-2 | . | TRBV20-1 | TGCAGTGCTAGTTCAGGGGGCCTCAACACCGGGGAGCTGTTTTTT | CSASSGGLNTGELFF
TRBD2 | TRBJ2-1 | . | TRBV6-5 | TGTGCCAGTGTAGCGGGGGGACGTAGCAATGAGCAGTTCTTC | CASVAGGRSNEQFF
. | TRBJ2-3 | . | TRBV6-6 | TGTGCCAGCAGTTACGAGAGCGGCTCTAGCACAGATACGCAGTATTTT | CASSYESGSSTDTQYF
. | TRBJ1-6 | . | TRBV30 | TGTGCCTGGAGTGAGGGGGACGGTTCACCCCTCCACTTT | CAWSEGDGSPLHF
. | TRBJ2-7 | . | TRBV27 | TGTGCCAGCAGTTTAACAGTAACCTACGAGCAGTACTTC | CASSLTVTYEQYF
. | TRBJ1-2 | once | TRBV3-1/TRBV3-2 | TGTGCCAGCAGCCAACTCGGGGGGTCGGGCTATGGCTACACCTTC | CASSQLGGSGYGYTF
. | TRBJ2-7 | . | TRBV4-1 | TGCGCCAGCAGCCTCAGGGGCGGACCCTCCTACGAGCAGTACTTC | CASSLRGGPSYEQYF
. | TRBJ1-2 | . | TRBV5-1 | TGCGCCAGCAGCTTGTATGGGCAGGATGTCTATGGCTACACCTTC | CASSLYGQDVYGYTF
TRBD2 | TRBJ2-3 | . | TRBV5-1 | TGCGCCAGCAGGGCGGGACTAGCGGCCCGTCGTGCAGATACGCAGTATTTT | CASRAGLAARRADTQYF
TRBD2 | TRBJ2-3 | . | TRBV5-1 | TGCGCCAGCAGCTTGGGACTAGCGGGAGTCGCAGATACGCAGTATTTT | CASSLGLAGVADTQYF
. | TRBJ2-6 | once | TRBV11-2 | TGTGCCAGCAGCTCCTTCCTCAGGGATCTAGGGGCCAACGTCCTGACTTTC | CASSSFLRDLGANVLTF
TRBD1 | TRBJ2-2 | . | TRBV5-1 | TGCGCCAGCAGCCTCATGGGACAGGGCCACACCGGGGAGCTGTTTTTT | CASSLMGQGHTGELFF
TRBD2 | TRBJ2-1 | . | TRBV5-1 | TGCGCCAGCAGCTTGGTTCTGGCTAGCGGGACGAACAATGAGCAGTTCTTC | CASSLVLASGTNNEQFF
TRBD1 | TRBJ1-1 | . | TRBV28 | TGTGCCAGCAGTTTAGCGGGACAGGGGACTGAAGCTTTCTTT | CASSLAGQGTEAFF
TRBD1 | TRBJ2-7 | once | TRBV4-1 | TGCGCCAGCAGCCAAGGGACAGGGGCCTCCTACGAGCAGTACTTC | CASSQGTGASYEQYF
. | TRBJ1-5 | . | TRBV9 | TGTGCCAGCAGCGCAGGGGACGTTAGCAATCAGCCCCAGCATTTT | CASSAGDVSNQPQHF
TRBD2 | TRBJ2-2 | . | TRBV18 | TGTGCCAGCTCACCAGAGTTACTAGCGGGATTTACCGGGGAGCTGTTTTTT | CASSPELLAGFTGELFF
. | TRBJ1-4 | . | TRBV2 | TGTGCCAGCAGTGAAACAGGGCATAGTGAAAAACTGTTTTTT | CASSETGHSEKLFF